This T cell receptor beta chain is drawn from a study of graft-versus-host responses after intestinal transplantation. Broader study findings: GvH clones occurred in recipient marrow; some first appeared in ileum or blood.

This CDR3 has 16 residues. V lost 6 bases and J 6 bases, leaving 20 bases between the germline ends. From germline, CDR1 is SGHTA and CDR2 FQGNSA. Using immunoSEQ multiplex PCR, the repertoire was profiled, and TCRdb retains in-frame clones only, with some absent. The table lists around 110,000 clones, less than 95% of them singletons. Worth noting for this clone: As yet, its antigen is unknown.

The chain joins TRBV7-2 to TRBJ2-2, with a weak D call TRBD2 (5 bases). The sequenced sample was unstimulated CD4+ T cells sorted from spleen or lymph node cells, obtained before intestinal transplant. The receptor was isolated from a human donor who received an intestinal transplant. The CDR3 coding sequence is TGTGCCAGCAGGGCCGATGGGCGGGCTAGGGCCGGGGAGCTGTTTTTT. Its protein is CASRADGRARAGELFF.